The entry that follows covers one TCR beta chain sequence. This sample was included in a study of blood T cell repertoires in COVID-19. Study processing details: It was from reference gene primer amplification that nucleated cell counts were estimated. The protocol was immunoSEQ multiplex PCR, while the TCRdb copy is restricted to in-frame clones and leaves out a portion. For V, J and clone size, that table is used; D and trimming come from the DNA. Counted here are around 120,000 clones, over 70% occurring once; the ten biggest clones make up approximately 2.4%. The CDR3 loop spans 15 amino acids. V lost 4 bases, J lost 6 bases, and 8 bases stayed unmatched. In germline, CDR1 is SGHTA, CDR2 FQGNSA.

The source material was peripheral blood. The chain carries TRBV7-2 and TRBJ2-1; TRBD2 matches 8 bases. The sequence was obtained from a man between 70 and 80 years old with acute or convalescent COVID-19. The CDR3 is CASSYPGGAGNEQFF. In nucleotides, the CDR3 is TGTGCCAGCAGCTACCCCGGGGGGGCGGGCAATGAGCAGTTCTTC.